These 3 T cell receptor beta chains came from one sample sequenced in a study of blood T cell repertoires in COVID-19 (dated by TCRdb to 2019 to 2021). The protocol used for the library was the immunoSEQ multiplex PCR assay. Drawn from immuneACCESS, this table holds only the in-frame rearrangements with V and J called that TCRdb kept. Clones are partly lost; checked studies trace under half to an unresolved V gene and leave the rest unexplained. The sample profile shows about 67,000 clones; 87% of them were found once. Clones ranked in the top ten supply around a fifth of the sample. Sequences were obtained from peripheral blood. These receptor sequences come from an elderly woman with acute or convalescent COVID-19.

This chain links TRBV19 with TRBJ1-2; D perhaps matches TRBD1 (5 bases). V lost 3 bases to trimming and J lost 4 bases, with 15 bases between them. CDR3 length equals 15 residues. Germline values: CDR1 LNHDA, CDR2 SQIVND (reference sequence). The CDR3 region has the DNA TGTGCCAGTAGTATCCGGGAAGGGACTGCCTATGGCTACACCTTC. As protein: CASSIREGTAYGYTF.

This clone came up once. The gene calls are TRBV4-2 and TRBJ2-7; weak D call: TRBD2 (6 bases). The V gene lost 4 bases and the J gene lost 0 bases, with 10 bases spanning the gap. The CDR3 totals 14 residues. Germline values: CDR1 LGHNA, CDR2 YNFKEQ. This CDR3 reads CASSPRLGSYEQYF. DNA for the CDR3: TGTGCCAGCAGCCCACGACTAGGCTCCTACGAGCAGTACTTC.

The J gene is TRBJ1-2, the V gene TRBV19; no definite D call. Germline lookup yields CDR1 LNHDA and CDR2 SQIVND (reference sequence). Trimming pared 3 bases from V and 6 bases from J, leaving 11 bases between. The CDR3 totals 13 residues. The CDR3 region is CASSIPLRDGYTF. The CDR3 DNA sequence: TGTGCCAGTAGTATTCCTCTCCGGGATGGCTACACCTTC.